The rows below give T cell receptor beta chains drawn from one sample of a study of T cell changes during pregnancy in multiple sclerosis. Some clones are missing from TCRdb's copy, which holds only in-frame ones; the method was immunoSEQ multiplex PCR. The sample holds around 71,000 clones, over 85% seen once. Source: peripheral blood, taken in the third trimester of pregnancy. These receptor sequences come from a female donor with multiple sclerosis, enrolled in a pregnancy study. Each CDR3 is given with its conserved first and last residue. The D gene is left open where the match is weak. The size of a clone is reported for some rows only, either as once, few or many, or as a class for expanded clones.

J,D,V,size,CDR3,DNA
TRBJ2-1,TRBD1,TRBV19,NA,CASRAGTGGSSGTYNEQFF,TGTGCCAGTAGGGCCGGGACAGGGGGTTCTAGCGGGACTTACAATGAGCAGTTCTTC
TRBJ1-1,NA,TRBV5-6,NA,CASSPGGGLGAEAFF,TGTGCCAGCTCCCCTGGGGGAGGACTGGGCGCTGAAGCTTTCTTT
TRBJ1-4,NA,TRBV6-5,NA,CASNFSFNEKLFF,TGTGCCAGCAATTTTTCCTTCAATGAAAAACTGTTTTTT
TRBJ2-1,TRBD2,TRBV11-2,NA,CASSHSGSGAYNEQFF,TGTGCCAGCAGTCATAGCGGGAGTGGGGCCTACAATGAGCAGTTCTTC
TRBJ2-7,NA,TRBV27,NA,CASSLYWGTSYEQYF,TGTGCCAGCAGTTTATACTGGGGGACTTCCTACGAGCAGTACTTC
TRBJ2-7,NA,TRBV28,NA,CASSLGRREQYF,TGTGCCAGCAGTTTAGGTCGGAGAGAGCAGTACTTC
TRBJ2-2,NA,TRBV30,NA,CAWQKTWRNTGELFF,TGTGCCTGGCAAAAGACATGGCGGAACACCGGGGAGCTGTTTTTT
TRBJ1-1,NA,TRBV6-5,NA,CASSYSLGAHTEAFF,TGTGCCAGCAGTTACTCGTTAGGGGCCCACACTGAAGCTTTCTTT
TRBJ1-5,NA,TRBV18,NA,CASSRREEGGQPQHF,TGTGCCAGCTCACGTAGGGAGGAAGGCGGTCAGCCCCAGCATTTT
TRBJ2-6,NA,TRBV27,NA,CASSSGRLSGANVLTF,TGTGCCAGCAGTTCGGGTAGGCTATCTGGGGCCAACGTCCTGACTTTC
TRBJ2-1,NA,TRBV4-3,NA,CASSQDLASYNEQFF,TGCGCCAGCAGCCAAGATTTGGCTAGCTACAATGAGCAGTTCTTC
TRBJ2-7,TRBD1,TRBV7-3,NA,CASSPGTGGSYEQYF,TGTGCCAGCAGCCCTGGGACAGGGGGTTCCTACGAGCAGTACTTC
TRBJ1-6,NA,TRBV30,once,CAWLGVEEVYF,TGTGCCTGGCTTGGCGTGGAGGAGGTCTACTTT
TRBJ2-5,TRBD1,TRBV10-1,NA,CASSERDRGRRQYF,TGCGCCAGCAGTGAAAGGGACAGGGGGCGTCGGCAGTACTTC
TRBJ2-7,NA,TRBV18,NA,CASSPPAGNYEQYF,TGTGCCAGCTCACCACCAGCCGGGAACTACGAGCAGTACTTC